The 6 T cell receptor beta chains below were found in one sample sequenced in a study of T-cell reconstitution after alpha-beta-depleted transplantation in children. Unique molecular identifiers were incorporated during preparation of the TCRbeta library. TCRdb recomputed calls from the PCR reads with MiXCR, one row per CDR3 protein. The sample comprises roughly 500,000 distinct CDR3 sequences, approximately 20% of which are singletons, and over 3% rests with the top ten. The source was PBMCs from the stem cell graft donor, collected from the stem cell graft. The receptors originated from a human donor who donated a stem cell graft to a child with acute lymphoblastic leukemia.

This clonotype was picked up a small number of times. This sequence joins TRBV27 and TRBJ2-7, with no clear D. The CDR3 runs to 14 residues. Germline lookup yields CDR1 MNHEY and CDR2 SMNVEV (reference sequence). Trimming cost V 5 bases and J 2 bases, with 13 bases left between them. DNA of the CDR3: TGTGCCAGCAGTCCTCGACTGGGCCCCTACGAGCAGTACTTC. Protein product: CASSPRLGPYEQYF.

This chain links TRBV12-3 or TRBV12-4 with TRBJ2-7, with TRBD2 matching 11 bases. There are 15 residues in the CDR3. V shed 2 bases, J shed 5 bases, and the junction held 5 bases outside the gene matches. The CDR3, as DNA: TGTGCCAGCAGTTTATTTCCGACTAGCGGGAACGAGCAGTACTTC. Translating it yields CASSLFPTSGNEQYF.

The rearrangement links TRBV12-3 or TRBV12-4 to TRBJ2-5; perhaps D is TRBD1 or TRBD2 (6 bases each). V was shortened by 8 bases and J by 3 bases, with 19 bases between the two germline ends. This CDR3 has 15 amino acids. CDR3 amino acids: CASFFGGGGKETQYF. CDR3 bases: TGTGCCAGCTTCTTTGGAGGAGGGGGTAAAGAGACCCAGTACTTC.

This clonotype turned up a few times. The rearrangement joins TRBV5-4 to TRBJ2-7; D is possibly TRBD2 (6 bases). Deletions cut 1 base from V and 7 bases from J, with 15 bases between. The germline V gene encodes CDR1 SGHNT and CDR2 YYREEE (reference sequence). This CDR3 spans 14 amino acids. Written as DNA, the CDR3 is TGTGCCAGCAGCTTGAAAACGGGAGCGGGTGAGCAGTACTTC. Translation gives CASSLKTGAGEQYF.

The chain couples TRBV27 to TRBJ1-3, with D possibly TRBD1 on 5 matching bases. Looked up from germline, CDR1 is MNHEY and CDR2 is SMNVEV (reference sequence). The V and J ends lost 7 bases and 1 base respectively, with 14 bases between them. The CDR3 length is 15 residues. CDR3 DNA: TGTGCCAGCAAGCCAAGGGCAGGGTCTGGAAACACCATATATTTT. Protein product: CASKPRAGSGNTIYF.

This clonotype has just a few counts. The V gene is TRBV19, the J gene TRBJ2-1; 7 nucleotides agree with TRBD2. The CDR3 contains 15 residues. Germline assignment: CDR1 LNHDA and CDR2 SQIVND (reference sequence). Unmatched junction bases numbered 12, after V lost 9 bases and J lost 4 bases. The CDR3 is CASRDYTTFYNEQFF. The CDR3 DNA is TGTGCCAGCCGGGACTATACTACCTTTTACAATGAGCAGTTCTTC.